This T cell receptor (beta chain) appears in the sequencing data of a study of cytomegalovirus exposure and HLA in healthy donors. Whole-study results and caveats: Cytomegalovirus status was reportedly diagnosed by the classifier with high specificity and sensitivity. The majority of TCR sequences were rare, yet some public TCRs appeared in many donors. Researchers catalogued around 150 TCR beta chains as cytomegalovirus-associated.

Comments on this clone: Its antigen is as yet unknown.

In germline, CDR1 is SGHNT, CDR2 YYREEE (reference sequence). The germline V and J ends were trimmed by 0 bases and 1 base, with 4 bases remaining between them. The CDR3 runs to 13 residues. Donors came from a validation cohort of some 110 subjects, distinct from the first 666-subject cohort. Assay used: immunoSEQ multiplex PCR; TCRdb lists only in-frame clones, some missing. The sample has approximately 150,000 clones, around nine tenths seen once. The origin of this receptor is a young man in good health and CMV-seropositive. The sample taken for sequencing was PBMCs. The rearrangement joins TRBV5-4 to TRBJ1-2; D is unclear. Written as DNA, the CDR3 is TGTGCCAGCAGCTTGGACGGTAACTATGGCTACACCTTC. Its protein product is CASSLDGNYGYTF.